This T cell receptor beta chain was sequenced in a study of T cells in Graves' hyperthyroidism and ophthalmopathy. Study outcomes and limitations: Using 13 V-J features, a model discriminated ophthalmopathy from stable hyperthyroidism.

The table lists this clonotype with many counts. Its antigen is unknown. Trimming took 3 bases from V and 5 from J; bases not matched to a gene: 5. The CDR3 contains 14 residues. Germline V gives CDR1 KGHSH, CDR2 LQKENI. TCR beta CDR3 region amplification was performed from RNA transcripts. The study used the HTBI primer set for a first-round RT-PCR of the TCR CDR3. TCRdb itself ran the multiplex PCR reads through MiXCR, one entry per CDR3 protein. This table has roughly 750,000 distinct CDR3 sequences, 15% to 20% appearing once. The source material was blood. The receptor's source is a man younger than 35 with Graves' hyperthyroidism. This rearrangement joins TRBV18 to TRBJ1-1; 8 bases fit TRBD1. The CDR3 DNA is TGTGCCAGCTCACCGTATGGACAGGGAACTGAAGCTTTCTTT. Its protein product is CASSPYGQGTEAFF.